The 30 T cell receptor beta chains below come from one sample, sequenced in a study of blood T cell repertoires in COVID-19. Here immunoSEQ multiplex PCR was the method, and the copy in TCRdb shows in-frame clones only, minus some. The sample includes around 200,000 clones, around four fifths of them seen just once. What was sequenced was peripheral blood. The origin of the receptors is a woman older than 75 with active or convalescent COVID-19.

The J gene is TRBJ1-5, the V gene TRBV2; 8 nucleotides agree with TRBD1. Trimming removed 4 bases from V and 2 bases from J; junction bases left unmatched: 7. Germline V lookup: CDR1 SNHLY, CDR2 FYNNEI. The CDR3 contains 16 residues. CDR3 coding DNA: TGTGCCAGCAGTGGTCGTCGGACAGGGCGCAATCAGCCCCAGCATTTT. Amino acids: CASSGRRTGRNQPQHF.

This clone has just one count. This chain joins TRBV5-1 and TRBJ1-2; 7 positions match TRBD1. J lost 4 bases, V lost 7 bases, and 13 bases had no gene match. The CDR3 covers 15 residues. The V gene's germline CDR1 is SGHRS and CDR2 YFSETQ. The CDR3 DNA reads as TGCGCCAGCGGTTTCCCCGGCCAGGGGGTCTATGGCTACACCTTC. Residues: CASGFPGQGVYGYTF.

This clone occurred once. This CDR3 is also generated by other DNA sequences in the sample. The chain combines TRBV5-6 with TRBJ2-7; D is possibly TRBD2 (5 bases). CDR1 is SGHDT, CDR2 YYEEEE, per germline. The V and J ends lost 0 bases and 4 bases respectively, with 8 bases between them. The CDR3 runs 13 residues. CDR3 nucleotide sequence: TGTGCCAGCAGCTTGGCGGGGTCGTACGAGCAGTACTTC. Its translation is CASSLAGSYEQYF.

The chain combines TRBV6-6 with TRBJ1-5, with TRBD1 matching over 9 bases. Unmatched junction bases numbered 5, after V lost 2 bases and J lost 6 bases. CDR1 and CDR2 from the germline V gene are MNHNY and SVGAGI (reference sequence). The CDR3 consists of 15 residues. The CDR3 DNA is TGTGCCAGCAGTTACGTGACAGGGGGAGGTCAGCCCCAGCATTTT. It specifies CASSYVTGGGQPQHF.

This chain joins TRBV7-2 and TRBJ1-2, with D possibly TRBD1 on 5 matching bases. CDR3 length equals 17 residues. Germline CDR1 reads SGHTA; CDR2 reads FQGNSA. Trimming left V 5 bases short and J 3 bases short, with 22 bases between. The chain's CDR3 is CASSREKGTSPYYGYTF. As DNA, the CDR3 is TGTGCCAGCAGCCGTGAAAAGGGGACTTCCCCTTACTATGGCTACACCTTC.

Concerning this clone itself: Germline is not matched at one junction end, which may reflect a read error. The chain employs TRBV5-1 and TRBJ1-2; no clear D. This CDR3 is built from 15 residues. The germline V gene encodes CDR1 SGHRS and CDR2 YFSETQ. CDR3 sequence reads: CASALFREQNYGYTF. Written as DNA, the CDR3 is TGCGCCAGCGCCCTTTTTCGAGAGCAGAACTACGGCTACACCTTC. The full variable domain, its missing parts supplied by reference TRBV5-1 and TRBJ1-2, is KAGVTQTPRYLIKTRGQQVTLSCSPISGHRSVSWYQQTPGQGLQFLFEYFSETQRNKGNFPGRFSGRQFSNSRSEMNVSTLELGDSALYLCASALFREQNYGYTFGSGTRLTVV.

V usage is TRBV7-3 and J usage is TRBJ2-2; TRBD1 matches 10 bases. From germline, CDR1 is SGHTA and CDR2 FQGTGA. CDR3 length: 14 residues. V lost 6 bases to trimming and J lost 4 bases; unmatched junction nucleotides: 2. The DNA for the CDR3 is TGTGCCAGCAGATGGACAGGGGGCACCGGGGAGCTGTTTTTT. Its translation is CASRWTGGTGELFF.

CDR3 region: CASSFAGGGNTIYF. DNA for the CDR3: TGTGCCAGCAGCTTCGCCGGAGGGGGAAACACCATATATTTT. The J gene is TRBJ1-3, the V gene TRBV5-4, with D unresolved. V lost 2 bases and J lost 4, with 10 bases in between. Germline V gives CDR1 SGHNT, CDR2 YYREEE (reference sequence). The CDR3 runs to 14 residues.

The rearrangement joins TRBV6-5 to TRBJ2-7; D might be TRBD2 (6 bases). The CDR3 totals 13 residues. V lost 5 bases, J lost 5 bases, and 13 bases lay in between. Germline lookup yields CDR1 MNHEY and CDR2 SVGAGI. DNA for the CDR3: TGTGCCAGCAGTCGGGGGTCTTCCGACGAGCAGTACTTC. Translation: CASSRGSSDEQYF.

V is TRBV6-5 and J is TRBJ2-2; D gene ambiguous. Germline V lookup: CDR1 MNHEY, CDR2 SVGAGI. The CDR3 covers 12 residues. V lost 7 bases and J 2 bases, leaving 5 bases between the germline ends. CDR3 sequence (DNA): TGTGCCAGCAATCCAAACACCGGGGAGCTGTTTTTT. Protein: CASNPNTGELFF.

In regard to this clone: The same CDR3 is also encoded by other DNA sequences in this sample. The CDR3 bases are TGTGCCAGCAGCAACCCCGGCACCATATATTTT. This gives the protein CASSNPGTIYF. The rearrangement joins TRBV12-3 or TRBV12-4 to TRBJ1-3; D is unclear. V shed 6 bases and J shed 9 bases, with 9 bases lying between them. CDR3 length: 11 amino acids.

The chain employs TRBV21-1 and TRBJ1-4. TRBV21-1 constitutes a pseudogene. The CDR3 totals 18 residues. In DNA form, the CDR3 reads TGTGCCAGCAGCAAAGCATGCCCCCGCGGGCATATCGATGAAAAACTGTTTTTT. Translating it yields CASSKACPRGHIDEKLFF.

This rearrangement joins TRBV4-3 to TRBJ2-2, with TRBD1 identical over 10 bases. J lost 0 bases, V lost 7 bases, and 5 bases had no gene match. The CDR3 spans 16 residues. The germline V gene encodes CDR1 LGHNA and CDR2 YSLEER. The CDR3 loop is CASNDGTGANTGELFF. The CDR3 nucleotides are TGCGCCAGCAACGACGGGACAGGGGCGAACACCGGGGAGCTGTTTTTT.

V usage is TRBV5-6 and J usage is TRBJ2-2, with a tentative D call TRBD2 (6 bases). The germline gives CDR1 SGHDT, CDR2 YYEEEE. The V end lost 4 bases, the J end lost 0 bases, and 13 bases lay between the germline ends. This CDR3 contains 16 residues. CDR3 in DNA: TGTGCCAGCAGCATACCGGGACTGACGAACACCGGGGAGCTGTTTTTT. It is translated as CASSIPGLTNTGELFF.

This chain joins TRBV6-2 or TRBV6-3 and TRBJ2-3, with TRBD2 matching 9 bases. The CDR3 loop spans 15 amino acids. With V trimmed by 2 bases and J by 4 bases, 4 bases remained unmatched. Germline CDR1 and CDR2: MNHEY and SVGEGT. The CDR3 loop is CASSYGGGAPDTQYF. The CDR3 DNA sequence: TGTGCCAGCAGTTACGGCGGGGGGGCCCCAGATACGCAGTATTTT.

The chain is built from TRBV24-1 and TRBJ1-1; D unclear. Trimming stripped 7 bases from V and 5 bases from J, with 13 bases between. The CDR3 has 13 residues. Germline CDR1 is KGHDR and CDR2 is SFDVKD. The CDR3 loop reads CATSGFGDTEAFF. In DNA form, the CDR3 reads TGTGCCACCAGCGGATTCGGGGATACTGAAGCTTTCTTT.

The CDR3 DNA sequence: TGTGCCAGCAATGCCGGGAGGGACACTGAAGCTTTCTTT. Protein: CASNAGRDTEAFF. The chain uses TRBV2 and TRBJ1-1; D remains unclear. Germline V gene sequence: CDR1 SNHLY, CDR2 FYNNEI. Trimming took off 7 bases at V and 3 bases at J, with 12 bases between the two ends. This CDR3 has 13 residues.

The V gene is TRBV9, the J gene TRBJ2-2; tentative D call: TRBD2 (6 bases). V lost 6 bases, J lost 7 bases, and 19 bases lay in between. Germline lookup yields CDR1 SGDLS and CDR2 YYNGEE. This CDR3 is built from 15 residues. The CDR3 here is CASTPRGGYIGELFF. The CDR3, as DNA: TGTGCCAGCACCCCTCGGGGAGGATATATCGGGGAGCTGTTTTTT.

This clone showed up just a few times. This rearrangement joins TRBV14 to TRBJ2-6; D not certain. The germline V and J ends were trimmed by 6 bases and 0 bases, with 6 bases remaining between them. Per germline, CDR1 SGHDN and CDR2 FVKESK. CDR3 size: 14 residues. The CDR3 spells CASRSSSGANVLTF. CDR3 nucleotide sequence: TGTGCCAGCAGATCCAGCTCTGGGGCCAACGTCCTGACTTTC.

Worth noting for this clone: The sample contains more than one DNA sequence encoding this CDR3. V and J are TRBV5-1 and TRBJ1-2, with D possibly being TRBD1 (5 bases). V shed 0 bases and J shed 2 bases, with 8 bases lying between them. Germline values: CDR1 SGHRS, CDR2 YFSETQ. The CDR3 loop spans 14 amino acids. CDR3 DNA sequence: TGCGCCAGCAGCTTGGGGGGCAGCAACTATGGCTACACCTTC. Protein product: CASSLGGSNYGYTF. Full variable domain (missing parts from reference TRBV5-1 and TRBJ1-2): KAGVTQTPRYLIKTRGQQVTLSCSPISGHRSVSWYQQTPGQGLQFLFEYFSETQRNKGNFPGRFSGRQFSNSRSEMNVSTLELGDSALYLCASSLGGSNYGYTFGSGTRLTVV.

This clone was observed a handful of times. The chain joins TRBV12-3 or TRBV12-4 to TRBJ1-2; D perhaps matches TRBD1 (5 bases). This CDR3 comprises 12 residues. Trimming took off 5 bases at V and 6 bases at J, with 10 bases between the two ends. CDR3 bases: TGTGCCAGCAGTGCCTTACAGGATGGCTACACCTTC. It yields the protein CASSALQDGYTF.

The chain is built from TRBV2 and TRBJ1-6; 7 bases fit TRBD1. This CDR3 is 15 amino acids long. Losses at the gene ends were 3 bases for V and 8 bases for J; bases not matched to a gene: 7. The germline V gene has CDR1 SNHLY and CDR2 FYNNEI. The CDR3 spells CASSDPGTVDSPLHF. CDR3 DNA sequence: TGTGCCAGCAGTGACCCCGGGACAGTGGATTCACCCCTCCACTTT.

This chain connects TRBV5-1 to TRBJ2-4; 15 bases align to TRBD2. V shed 4 bases, J shed 5 bases, and the junction held 7 bases outside the gene matches. This CDR3 has 17 amino acids. Germline V lookup: CDR1 SGHRS, CDR2 YFSETQ. The CDR3 DNA sequence: TGCGCCAGCAGCCCGGGGACTAGCGGGGGGCCTCAAAACATTCAGTACTTC. Its translation: CASSPGTSGGPQNIQYF.

This rearrangement joins TRBV5-4 to TRBJ2-3, with D possibly being TRBD1 (6 bases). This CDR3 comprises 13 residues. Germline values: CDR1 SGHNT, CDR2 YYREEE (reference sequence). V was trimmed by 4 bases and J by 3 bases, leaving 9 bases between them. The CDR3 reads CASSTDSTDTQYF. The CDR3 DNA is TGTGCCAGCAGCACGGACAGTACAGATACGCAGTATTTT. The full variable domain, completed using reference TRBV5-4 and TRBJ2-3, is ETGVTQSPTHLIKTRGQQVTLRCSSQSGHNTVSWYQQALGQGPQFIFQYYREEENGRGNFPPRFSGLQFPNYSSELNVNALELDDSALYLCASSTDSTDTQYFGPGTRLTVL.

V is TRBV5-1 and J is TRBJ2-7; TRBD1 aligns across 7 bases. V was pared by 4 bases and J by 2 bases, with 6 bases of the junction left unmatched. This CDR3 is 14 amino acids long. Germline V CDR1 and CDR2: SGHRS, YFSETQ. The CDR3 region is CASSTWTGTYEQYF. The CDR3 DNA is TGCGCCAGCAGCACATGGACAGGTACCTACGAGCAGTACTTC.

This clone appeared a single time. V is TRBV19 and J is TRBJ1-2; D is possibly TRBD1 (6 bases). This CDR3 has 12 residues. The V and J ends lost 5 bases and 8 bases respectively, with 12 bases between them. The germline V gene has CDR1 LNHDA and CDR2 SQIVND (reference sequence). This CDR3 reads CASSVRDNGYTF. In DNA form, the CDR3 reads TGTGCCAGTAGTGTCAGGGACAACGGCTACACCTTC.

The chain is built from TRBV5-6 and TRBJ2-2, with 8 bases identical to TRBD1. This CDR3 has 14 amino acids. Unmatched junction bases numbered 3, after V lost 7 bases and J lost 1 base. Per the germline V gene, CDR1 is SGHDT and CDR2 is YYEEEE. CDR3 nucleotides: TGTGCCAGCCGGACAGGGATGAACACCGGGGAGCTGTTTTTT. This gives the protein CASRTGMNTGELFF.

There are a few counts of this clone. The CDR3 sequence: CASSLGRVYEQYF. The CDR3 DNA reads as TGTGCCAGCAGCTTAGGCAGGGTCTACGAGCAGTACTTC. The chain has TRBV7-2 and TRBJ2-7, with D tentatively TRBD1 (5 bases). This CDR3 spans 13 amino acids. Germline V lookup: CDR1 SGHTA, CDR2 FQGNSA. Between the trimmed V and J ends, which lost 1 base and 3 bases, there was a span of 7 bases.

This chain uses TRBV28 with TRBJ2-7, with 9 nucleotides matching TRBD2. V shed 5 bases and J 0 bases; nucleotides not matched to a gene: 8. The CDR3 runs 16 residues. Germline CDR1 MDHEN, CDR2 SYDVKM. The CDR3 region is CASSLIGSGGSYEQYF. The CDR3 DNA is TGTGCCAGCAGTCTCATCGGTAGCGGGGGCTCCTACGAGCAGTACTTC.

The table lists this clone with a count of one. The chain combines TRBV9 with TRBJ2-5; D is unclear. The V gene lost 4 bases and the J gene lost 0 bases, with 4 bases spanning the gap. The CDR3 has 12 residues. Germline V CDR1 and CDR2: SGDLS, YYNGEE. CDR3 sequence reads: CASSPDQETQYF. As DNA, the CDR3 is TGTGCCAGCAGCCCCGACCAAGAGACCCAGTACTTC.